Below are 26 T cell receptor beta chains sequenced from a single sample in a study of T cell clones after liver transplantation. Sequencing was performed with immunoSEQ multiplex PCR; in TCRdb, only in-frame clones are kept and a portion is missing. The data show about 51,000 clones, 86% seen once. The sample here was CD8+ T cells from blood, taken 12 months after liver transplant. These receptors were collected from a human patient who received a liver transplant. These T cells may partly come from the graft donor.

V is TRBV5-1 and J is TRBJ1-1; D gene unclear. Trimming pared 0 bases from V and 5 bases from J, leaving 8 bases between. There are 13 residues in the CDR3. Germline CDR1 SGHRS, CDR2 YFSETQ. The CDR3 DNA sequence: TGCGCCAGCAGCTTGGGTCTGGAGACTGAAGCTTTCTTT. This translates into CASSLGLETEAFF.

The V gene is TRBV27, the J gene TRBJ1-1; D may be TRBD1 (6 bases). The germline gives CDR1 MNHEY, CDR2 SMNVEV (reference sequence). There are 13 residues in the CDR3. V gave up 6 bases and J gave up 7 bases, with 15 bases separating them. The DNA for the CDR3 is TGTGCCAGCAGCCTCCACAGGGAAGGTGAAGCTTTCTTT. Protein product: CASSLHREGEAFF.

Only one count was recorded for this clone. This chain links TRBV7-9 with TRBJ2-7; 7 nucleotides match TRBD1. There are 15 residues in the CDR3. Germline CDR1 SEHNR, CDR2 FQNEAQ (reference sequence). V was clipped by 1 base and J by 7 bases; unmatched bases: 10. The CDR3 here is CASSLVLQGKNEQYF. CDR3 DNA sequence: TGTGCCAGCAGCTTAGTATTACAGGGGAAAAATGAGCAGTACTTC.

This sequence joins TRBV5-4 and TRBJ2-7; 8 nucleotides match TRBD1. This CDR3 is built from 14 residues. The germline CDR1 and CDR2 sequences are SGHNT and YYREEE (reference sequence). J lost 2 bases, V lost 2 bases, and 3 bases had no gene match. The CDR3 reads CASSFGTGAYEQYF. The DNA for the CDR3 is TGTGCCAGCAGCTTCGGGACAGGAGCCTACGAGCAGTACTTC.

The chain combines TRBV7-8 with TRBJ2-1, with D unresolved. This CDR3 spans 14 amino acids. The V and J ends lost 1 base and 7 bases respectively, with 11 bases between them. Germline V gives CDR1 SGHVS, CDR2 FQNEAQ. The CDR3 here is CASSLVGRGNEQFF. The CDR3 DNA follows: TGTGCCAGCAGCTTAGTCGGCCGCGGTAATGAGCAGTTCTTC.

This chain uses TRBV19 with TRBJ1-5, with TRBD1 identical over 7 bases. V gave up 5 bases and J gave up 0 bases; unmatched junction bases: 4. CDR1 is LNHDA, CDR2 SQIVND, per germline (reference sequence). The CDR3 extends over 15 amino acids. In nucleotides, the CDR3 is TGTGCCAGTAGTTGGGGACAGTATAGCAATCAGCCCCAGCATTTT. It is translated as CASSWGQYSNQPQHF.

V and J are TRBV6-1 and TRBJ2-7; D is perhaps TRBD2 (5 bases). The CDR3 extends over 13 amino acids. The ends were cut back, 6 bases at V and 2 bases at J, with 11 bases in the middle. The germline V gene has CDR1 MNHNS and CDR2 SASEGT. The CDR3: CASRPGSTYEQYF. Here the CDR3 DNA reads TGTGCCAGCAGACCGGGGAGCACCTACGAGCAGTACTTC.

V and J are TRBV19 and TRBJ1-3; D not resolved. Germline V gene lookup returns CDR1 LNHDA and CDR2 SQIVND (reference sequence). This CDR3 contains 15 residues. With 0 bases removed from V and 1 base from J, the gap between germline ends came to 7 bases. The chain's CDR3 is CASSIDPGSGNTIYF. In DNA, the CDR3 is TGTGCCAGTAGTATAGATCCGGGGTCTGGAAACACCATATATTTT. The full variable domain, in which reference TRBV19 and TRBJ1-3 provide the parts outside the CDR3, is DGGITQSPKYLFRKEGQNVTLSCEQNLNHDAMYWYRQDPGQGLRLIYYSQIVNDFQKGDIAEGYSVSREKKESFPLTVTSAQKNPTAFYLCASSIDPGSGNTIYFGEGSWLTVV.

This sequence joins TRBV5-1 and TRBJ2-7, with D unclear. With 4 bases removed from V and 1 base from J, the gap between germline ends came to 15 bases. The CDR3 is made up of 15 amino acids. Germline V gene lookup returns CDR1 SGHRS and CDR2 YFSETQ. The CDR3 region has the DNA TGCGCCAGCAGCCCATCTAGAATTTCGTCCTACGAGCAGTACTTC. Its translation is CASSPSRISSYEQYF.

This rearrangement joins TRBV6-5 to TRBJ2-1; tentative D call: TRBD2 (6 bases). Looked up from germline, CDR1 is MNHEY and CDR2 is SVGAGI. V dropped 6 bases and J dropped 10 bases, with 16 bases sitting between them. This CDR3 has 13 amino acids. For the CDR3, the DNA is TGTGCCAGCAGCCGCCCCGGGGGATTCGAGCAGTTCTTC. Protein sequence: CASSRPGGFEQFF.

The CDR3 reads CASSKVGIEEKLFF. CDR3 in DNA: TGCGCCAGCTCGAAGGTAGGGATTGAGGAAAAACTGTTTTTT. The chain couples TRBV5-1 to TRBJ1-4; no definite D call. The CDR3 is 14 residues long. V lost 7 bases to trimming and J lost 8 bases, with 18 bases between them. Germline V lookup: CDR1 SGHRS, CDR2 YFSETQ.

The chain combines TRBV5-4 with TRBJ2-1; 13 bases are shared with TRBD2. The CDR3 consists of 14 residues. V lost 5 bases, J lost 10 bases, and 6 bases stayed unmatched. The germline V gene encodes CDR1 SGHNT and CDR2 YYREEE (reference sequence). The CDR3 spells CASSRTSGRGEQFF. The CDR3 coding sequence is TGTGCCAGCAGTCGGACTAGCGGGAGAGGGGAGCAGTTCTTC.

This clone was seen only a few times. V is TRBV19 and J is TRBJ2-1, with D hard to call. V dropped 3 bases and J dropped 5 bases, with 8 bases sitting between them. In germline, CDR1 is LNHDA, CDR2 SQIVND (reference sequence). The CDR3 has 13 amino acids. The CDR3 DNA is TGTGCCAGTAGTATCGTGGCGAACAATGAGCAGTTCTTC. Translated: CASSIVANNEQFF. Based on the CDR3 plus reference TRBV19 and TRBJ2-1, the full variable domain is DGGITQSPKYLFRKEGQNVTLSCEQNLNHDAMYWYRQDPGQGLRLIYYSQIVNDFQKGDIAEGYSVSREKKESFPLTVTSAQKNPTAFYLCASSIVANNEQFFGPGTRLTVL.

The genes are TRBV28 and TRBJ1-2; D is unclear. The CDR3 is 15 amino acids. Trimming stripped 2 bases from V and 8 bases from J, with 18 bases between. Germline V gene sequence: CDR1 MDHEN, CDR2 SYDVKM. In DNA form, the CDR3 reads TGTGCCAGCAGTTTAATGAGGGAGGGATTGGGAGGCTACACCTTC. It translates to CASSLMREGLGGYTF.

This chain links TRBV7-3 with TRBJ2-5; the D gene is possibly TRBD2 (6 bases). V lost 3 bases, J lost 5 bases, and 16 bases lay in between. Germline CDR1 and CDR2: SGHTA and FQGTGA. The CDR3 runs 15 residues. The CDR3 DNA reads as TGTGCCAGCAGCTTGATGGGGGAGGCCTGGGAGACCCAGTACTTC. It specifies CASSLMGEAWETQYF. The full variable domain, its missing parts supplied by reference TRBV7-3 and TRBJ2-5, is GAGVSQTPSNKVTEKGKYVELRCDPISGHTALYWYRQSLGQGPEFLIYFQGTGAADDSGLPNDRFFAVRPEGSVSTLKIQRTERGDSAVYLCASSLMGEAWETQYFGPGTRLLVL.

The V call is TRBV4-1, the J call TRBJ2-7, with D maybe TRBD2 (5 bases). The ends were cut back, 0 bases at V and 7 bases at J, with 19 bases in the middle. Germline assignment: CDR1 MGHRA and CDR2 YSYEKL. The CDR3 consists of 16 residues. Here the CDR3 DNA reads TGCGCCAGCAGCCAAGATAAGGGCGGGCCGCTAGGGGAGCAGTACTTC. It yields the protein CASSQDKGGPLGEQYF.

The chain combines TRBV7-9 with TRBJ2-2; 7 nucleotides line up with TRBD1. CDR3 length equals 16 residues. The J segment lost 7 bases and the V segment lost 4 bases, leaving 12 bases of the junction unmatched. CDR1 SEHNR and CDR2 FQNEAQ come from the germline V gene (reference sequence). This chain's CDR3 is CASSSSHRGSNGELFF. The CDR3 DNA reads TGTGCCAGCAGCTCTTCCCACAGGGGTTCCAACGGGGAGCTGTTTTTT.

J is TRBJ2-3 and V is TRBV28; weak D call: TRBD2 (6 bases). Per germline, CDR1 MDHEN and CDR2 SYDVKM. V was pared by 4 bases and J by 0 bases, with 14 bases between. This CDR3 spans 16 amino acids. Written as DNA, the CDR3 is TGTGCCAGCAGTTCCCGATCGGGAGAGAGCACAGATACGCAGTATTTT. Translation gives CASSSRSGESTDTQYF.

V usage is TRBV5-1 and J usage is TRBJ2-1, with TRBD2 identical over 12 bases. The trim removed 1 base at V and 8 bases at J, leaving 7 bases unmatched. The CDR3 is made up of 16 amino acids. Germline V gene lookup returns CDR1 SGHRS and CDR2 YFSETQ. In DNA form, the CDR3 reads TGCGCCAGCAGCTTGCGACTAGCGGGAGTGGGCGATGAGCAGTTCTTC. Translating it yields CASSLRLAGVGDEQFF. Using reference TRBV5-1 and TRBJ2-1 for the parts outside the CDR3, the full variable domain is KAGVTQTPRYLIKTRGQQVTLSCSPISGHRSVSWYQQTPGQGLQFLFEYFSETQRNKGNFPGRFSGRQFSNSRSEMNVSTLELGDSALYLCASSLRLAGVGDEQFFGPGTRLTVL.

The chain joins TRBV19 to TRBJ2-1; 7 nucleotides match TRBD1. The CDR3 has 15 amino acids. V lost 4 bases, J lost 0 bases, and 3 bases stayed unmatched. Germline loops: CDR1 LNHDA, CDR2 SQIVND (reference sequence). The CDR3: CASSTGQSSYNEQFF. CDR3 sequence (DNA): TGTGCCAGTAGTACGGGACAGTCCTCCTACAATGAGCAGTTCTTC.

J is TRBJ2-3 and V is TRBV7-9; no clear D. CDR1 and CDR2 from the germline V gene are SEHNR and FQNEAQ (reference sequence). Trimming took 8 bases from V and 3 from J, leaving 6 bases between them. This CDR3 has 11 residues. The CDR3 DNA sequence: TGTGCCAGCTCCTTGACAGATACGCAGTATTTT. Its translation is CASSLTDTQYF.

The V and J genes are TRBV6-1 and TRBJ1-5; weak D call: TRBD1 (5 bases). The V end lost 3 bases, the J end lost 2 bases, and 14 bases lay between the germline ends. Germline CDR1 and CDR2: MNHNS and SASEGT. CDR3 length: 16 residues. The CDR3 nucleotides are TGTGCCAGCAGTGAGAATGGGGGATTCGGCAATCAGCCCCAGCATTTT. Amino acid sequence: CASSENGGFGNQPQHF.

V usage is TRBV6-1 and J usage is TRBJ2-7; the D gene is possibly TRBD2 (6 bases). Germline V gene sequence: CDR1 MNHNS, CDR2 SASEGT. V dropped 6 bases and J dropped 4 bases, with 13 bases sitting between them. The CDR3 runs to 13 residues. Here the CDR3 reads CASSILGGYEQYF. The CDR3 nucleotides are TGTGCCAGCAGCATACTAGGAGGGTACGAGCAGTACTTC.

The J gene is TRBJ1-2, the V gene TRBV29-1; D perhaps matches TRBD1 (5 bases). The CDR3 length is 13 residues. V lost 1 base to trimming and J lost 7 bases, with 13 bases between them. Germline-derived CDR1 and CDR2 are SQVTM and ANQGSEA. Here the CDR3 reads CSVEAAGIVGYTF. The CDR3 DNA follows: TGCAGCGTTGAAGCGGCAGGGATAGTTGGCTACACCTTC.

The chain couples TRBV27 to TRBJ2-5; the D call may be TRBD1 or TRBD2 (5 bases each). V dropped 8 bases and J dropped 5 bases, with 15 bases sitting between them. Germline V gene data show CDR1 as MNHEY and CDR2 as SMNVEV (reference sequence). The CDR3 totals 13 residues. For the CDR3, the DNA is TGTGCCAGCGCGGCCCTGTGGGGGGAGACCCAGTACTTC. It translates to CASAALWGETQYF.

The V call is TRBV9, the J call TRBJ1-2, with D maybe TRBD1 (6 bases). Trimming removed 0 bases at V and 4 bases at J, with 16 bases between. This CDR3 is built from 16 residues. Germline V gene sequence: CDR1 SGDLS, CDR2 YYNGEE. CDR3: CASSVDFQGPGYGYTF. The CDR3 DNA reads as TGTGCCAGCAGCGTAGATTTCCAGGGGCCGGGCTATGGCTACACCTTC.